One sample yielded the 22 T cell receptor beta chains listed below, sequenced in a study of blood T cells in healthy people across ages. Primed by a sample-barcoded 5' primer and a J-beta primer mix, a second PCR proceeded for about 7 to 11 cycles. From the 5' RACE reads, TCRdb called clonotypes with MiXCR, one entry per CDR3 protein. This sample has about 730,000 distinct CDR3 sequences; 35% to 45% occur once, and the top ten carry under 25%. The sequenced sample consisted of blood. The receptors come from a woman aged 55-75 years in good health.

In its sample, this clonotype was seen a few times. The chain uses TRBV12-3 or TRBV12-4 and TRBJ2-3; 9 bases map to TRBD2. Trimming cost V 11 bases and J 3 bases; bases outside gene matches: 6. This CDR3 contains 13 residues. CDR3 loop: CAGSGGETDTQYF. The DNA for the CDR3 is TGTGCCGGTAGCGGGGGTGAAACAGATACGCAGTATTTT.

This clonotype was found a few times. This chain connects TRBV12-3 or TRBV12-4 to TRBJ1-1; D may be TRBD1 (6 bases). V lost 1 base and J 0 bases, leaving 6 bases between the germline ends. The CDR3 extends over 14 amino acids. The chain's CDR3 is CASSLGDMNTEAFF. CDR3 in DNA: TGTGCCAGCAGTTTAGGGGACATGAACACTGAAGCTTTCTTT.

The V call is TRBV6-2 or TRBV6-3, the J call TRBJ2-1; 9 bases are shared with TRBD1. With V trimmed by 0 bases and J by 6 bases, 3 bases remained unmatched. Germline CDR1 and CDR2: MNHEY and SVGEGT. This CDR3 region has 15 residues. The CDR3 reads CASSYSETGGNEQFF. In nucleotides, the CDR3 is TGTGCCAGCAGTTACTCCGAGACAGGGGGCAATGAGCAGTTCTTC.

This clonotype has more than one count but fewer than ten. The rearrangement joins TRBV7-9 to TRBJ2-5; either TRBD1 or TRBD2 may fit D (5 bases each). CDR1 SEHNR and CDR2 FQNEAQ come from the germline V gene (reference sequence). V was pared by 5 bases and J by 5 bases, with 15 bases between. The CDR3 length is 14 residues. The CDR3 bases are TGTGCCAGCAGCGGGGGAATACTTGCGGAGACCCAGTACTTC. As protein: CASSGGILAETQYF.

This clonotype has more than one count but fewer than ten. This chain links TRBV20-1 with TRBJ2-1; the D gene is possibly TRBD2 (5 bases). Trimming took off 0 bases at V and 7 bases at J, with 7 bases between the two ends. The CDR3 sequence is 12 residues long. Germline V gives CDR1 DFQATT, CDR2 SNEGSKA (reference sequence). The CDR3 bases are TGCAGTGCTAGAGACGGGGAAAATGAGCAGTTCTTC. It specifies CSARDGENEQFF.

This clonotype came up a few times. DNA of the CDR3: TGCAGTGCTAGAGGGGCGGGGATGGAGTGGGATCAGCCCCAGCATTTT. It specifies CSARGAGMEWDQPQHF. V usage is TRBV20-1 and J usage is TRBJ1-5; D unresolved. This CDR3 contains 16 residues. The germline V and J ends were trimmed by 1 base and 5 bases, with 18 bases remaining between them. The germline CDR1 and CDR2 sequences are DFQATT and SNEGSKA (reference sequence).

The chain uses TRBV20-1 and TRBJ2-5; no clear D. The closer fit of TRBJ2-7 to the DNA end suggests the J call may be wrong. Germline V lookup: CDR1 DFQATT, CDR2 SNEGSKA (reference sequence). The CDR3 covers 13 residues. Written as DNA, the CDR3 is TGCAGTGCTAGAGATTGCGGTCCCCACGAGCAGTACTTC. It encodes CSARDCGPHEQYF.

The J gene is TRBJ1-2, the V gene TRBV7-9; D not certain. The germline CDR1 and CDR2 sequences are SEHNR and FQNEAQ (reference sequence). Trimming took off 5 bases at V and 0 bases at J, with 4 bases between the two ends. The length of the CDR3 is 12 residues. The CDR3 nucleotides read TGTGCCAGCAGCGACACTAACTATGGCTACACCTTC. Its protein is CASSDTNYGYTF.

In its sample, this clonotype was seen once. A much more abundant neighbour one base away suggests this may be a read error. V usage is TRBV7-2 and J usage is TRBJ2-5, with a tentative D call TRBD1 (5 bases). The CDR3 totals 15 residues. V was cut by 4 bases and J by 1 base, with 13 bases left in between. Germline CDR1 is SGHTA and CDR2 is FQGNSA. This CDR3 is CASSSTGPPQETQYF. CDR3 coding DNA: TGTGCCAGCAGCTCTACAGGACCACCCCAAGAGACCCAGTACTTC.

V and J are TRBV20-1 and TRBJ2-7, with 11 positions matching TRBD2. The CDR3 contains 14 residues. Germline CDR1 DFQATT, CDR2 SNEGSKA (reference sequence). With V trimmed by 4 bases and J by 2 bases, 4 bases remained unmatched. The CDR3 sequence is CSAKLAGAPYEQYF. The DNA for the CDR3 is TGCAGTGCTAAACTAGCGGGAGCGCCCTACGAGCAGTACTTC.

Points on this clonotype: At one boundary the junction diverges from the germline segment, which might be a read error. The chain links TRBV29-1 to TRBJ2-1; TRBD2 aligns across 10 bases. CDR3 size: 14 residues. In germline, CDR1 is SQVTM, CDR2 ANQGSEA. The DNA for the CDR3 is TGCAGCGTTGCGGGACTAGCGTTTTACAACGAGCAGTTCTTC. This gives the protein CSVAGLAFYNEQFF.

Comments on this clonotype: A clone one base away is much larger, so this may be a read error. The genes are TRBV6-6 and TRBJ2-5; 7 bases line up with TRBD1. With V trimmed by 4 bases and J by 11 bases, 16 bases remained unmatched. This CDR3 is 15 amino acids long. CDR1 is MNHNY and CDR2 is SVGAGI in the germline V gene (reference sequence). CDR3 protein: CASSSMTGNYNEQYF. CDR3 coding DNA: TGTGCCAGCAGTTCCATGACAGGGAACTACAATGAGCAGTACTTC.

The rearrangement links TRBV7-2 to TRBJ2-4; the D gene is possibly TRBD1 (5 bases). The CDR3 has 12 residues. V was cut by 5 bases and J by 13 bases, with 15 bases left in between. Germline V gives CDR1 SGHTA, CDR2 FQGNSA. CDR3 loop: CASSLKLGHQYF. The CDR3 DNA sequence: TGTGCCAGCAGCCTAAAATTAGGACACCAGTACTTC.

The rearrangement uses TRBV20-1 and TRBJ2-7; 10 bases match TRBD2. CDR1 and CDR2 from the germline V gene are DFQATT and SNEGSKA (reference sequence). The CDR3 is made up of 15 amino acids. Germline trimming cut 2 bases from V and 4 bases from J; bases unmatched to any gene: 8. The CDR3 nucleotides read TGCAGTGCTAGATCAAAACCTAGCGGGAGTTACGAGCAGTACTTC. Its translation: CSARSKPSGSYEQYF.

For this clonotype: A much larger clone lies a single base off, so this may be a read error. The gene calls are TRBV18 and TRBJ2-1; D remains unclear. This CDR3 is 13 amino acids long. The V and J ends lost 3 bases and 10 bases respectively, with 13 bases between them. The V gene's germline CDR1 is KGHSH and CDR2 LQKENI. CDR3 protein: CASSPGPGAEQFF. In DNA form, the CDR3 reads TGTGCCAGCTCACCTGGACCTGGTGCAGAGCAGTTCTTC.

The chain carries TRBV7-2 and TRBJ2-7; TRBD2 agrees at 8 bases. V was clipped by 5 bases and J by 4 bases; unmatched bases: 7. This CDR3 contains 14 residues. Germline lookup yields CDR1 SGHTA and CDR2 FQGNSA. The CDR3 here is CASSPELAGYEQYF. The CDR3 bases are TGTGCCAGCAGCCCGGAGTTAGCGGGGTACGAGCAGTACTTC.

In this sample, this clonotype turned up a few times. This rearrangement joins TRBV25-1 to TRBJ1-2; no reliable D call. The V gene's germline CDR1 is MGHDK and CDR2 SYGVNS. The V end was cut by 4 bases, the J end by 7 bases, with 10 bases between. This CDR3 has 12 residues. CDR3 sequence: CASSGVVPGYTF. The CDR3 DNA sequence: TGTGCCAGCAGTGGAGTAGTCCCTGGCTACACCTTC.

The chain has TRBV10-3 and TRBJ1-6; TRBD1 matches at 7 bases. Germline V gives CDR1 ENHRY, CDR2 SYGVKD. CDR3 length equals 14 residues. J gave up 8 bases and V 6 bases, and 7 bases lay outside the gene matches. The CDR3 DNA reads as TGTGCCATCAGCGCACAGGGGAAGGATTCACCCCTCCACTTT. As protein: CAISAQGKDSPLHF.

CDR3 nucleotide sequence: TGTGCCAGCAGCGTCGGAGGGGCTAATTGGGAGACCCAGTACTTC. Protein product: CASSVGGANWETQYF. The chain combines TRBV9 with TRBJ2-5, with a weak D call TRBD2 (6 bases). V was cut by 2 bases and J by 5 bases, with 16 bases left in between. Looked up from germline, CDR1 is SGDLS and CDR2 is YYNGEE. The CDR3 covers 15 residues.

This chain uses TRBV9 with TRBJ2-5; 11 nucleotides match TRBD2. After removal of 6 bases from V and 1 base from J, the junction contained 8 bases not matched to a gene. Germline CDR1 is SGDLS and CDR2 is YYNGEE. This CDR3 contains 16 residues. CDR3 in amino acids: CASIYGTSGLQETQYF. The CDR3 region has the DNA TGTGCCAGCATCTATGGGACTAGCGGCCTCCAAGAGACCCAGTACTTC.

The chain employs TRBV4-2 and TRBJ2-2, with 10 bases identical to TRBD2. CDR3 length: 14 amino acids. In germline, CDR1 is LGHNA, CDR2 YNFKEQ. V shed 6 bases, J shed 4 bases, and the junction held 2 bases outside the gene matches. CDR3 protein: CASRSSGGTGELFF. CDR3 bases: TGTGCCAGCAGGTCTAGCGGGGGCACCGGGGAGCTGTTTTTT.

This sequence joins TRBV11-2 and TRBJ1-2; no reliable D call. CDR1 and CDR2 from the germline V gene are SGHAT and FQNNGV. Trimming took 1 base from V and 3 from J, leaving 9 bases between them. CDR3 size: 14 residues. The CDR3 reads CASSLVGGHYGYTF. Here the CDR3 DNA reads TGTGCCAGCAGCTTAGTTGGAGGTCACTATGGCTACACCTTC. The complete variable domain, with remaining parts taken from reference TRBV11-2 and TRBJ1-2, reads EAGVAQSPRYKIIEKRQSVAFWCNPISGHATLYWYQQILGQGPKLLIQFQNNGVVDDSQLPKDRFSAERLKGVDSTLKIQPAKLEDSAVYLCASSLVGGHYGYTFGSGTRLTVV.